A single sample is the source of the 27 T cell receptor beta chains below, sequenced in a study of beta chain features in type 1 diabetes (dated by TCRdb to the late 2010s). Libraries were built with the immunoSEQ multiplex PCR assay. The entire isolated RNA was reverse transcribed using the High Capacity cDNA Reverse Transcription Kit, and thus expressed TCRB transcripts were sequenced. In its TCRdb copy, this immuneACCESS table keeps in-frame sequences only and misses some clones. Where compared with another copy, unresolved V genes explain less than half of these, and the others have no known cause. The sample data list about 42,000 clones, and 50% of these were observed just once. About 0.24% of the sample is in the top ten clones. The sequencing input was stem cell memory CD4+ T cells from blood. What the cell subset or site label conveys for this sample: stem cell-like memory CD4+ T cells. The receptors shown here come from a young woman in good health.

The J gene is TRBJ2-6, the V gene TRBV7-9, with unresolved D. The length of the CDR3 is 16 residues. The V gene lost 8 bases and the J gene lost 0 bases, with 14 bases spanning the gap. Germline values: CDR1 SEHNR, CDR2 FQNEAQ (reference sequence). For the CDR3, the DNA is TGTGCCAGCTCGCCGCCCCCCAGCTCTGGGGCCAACGTCCTGACTTTC. Translation: CASSPPPSSGANVLTF.

The chain has TRBV28 and TRBJ2-7, with 7 bases fitting TRBD2. V lost 1 base, J lost 6 bases, and 12 bases stayed unmatched. This CDR3 contains 16 residues. CDR1 is MDHEN and CDR2 is SYDVKM in the germline V gene. The CDR3 loop reads CASSLSAGVVSREQYF. Here the CDR3 DNA reads TGTGCCAGCAGTTTATCGGCGGGAGTAGTCTCCCGCGAGCAGTACTTC.

This clone has a single count. The chain couples TRBV7-8 to TRBJ2-6, with a weak D call TRBD1 (5 bases). V was trimmed by 5 bases and J by 0 bases, leaving 8 bases between them. Germline V CDR1 and CDR2: SGHVS, FQNEAQ. The CDR3 length is 15 residues. The CDR3 nucleotides are TGTGCCAGCAGCACAGACAGCTCTGGGGCCAACGTCCTGACTTTC. It translates to CASSTDSSGANVLTF.

The chain is built from TRBV6-5 and TRBJ2-2, with 9 bases fitting TRBD2. This CDR3 comprises 15 residues. Germline loops: CDR1 MNHEY, CDR2 SVGAGI. With V trimmed by 6 bases and J by 4 bases, 6 bases remained unmatched. CDR3 loop: CASRSSGKGTGELFF. CDR3 DNA: TGTGCCAGCAGATCTAGCGGGAAGGGCACCGGGGAGCTGTTTTTT.

This chain joins TRBV29-1 and TRBJ2-2; D gene uncertain. Per the germline V gene, CDR1 is SQVTM and CDR2 is ANQGSEA. This CDR3 has 13 residues. The ends were cut back, 5 bases at V and 7 bases at J, with 14 bases in the middle. The chain's CDR3 is CSVHTRSDGELFF. The CDR3 bases are TGCAGCGTTCACACTCGGAGTGACGGGGAGCTGTTTTTT.

The sample holds a few counts of this clone. CDR3 amino acids: CASSLGDPGHRPFF. The CDR3 region has the DNA TGTGCCAGCAGTTTAGGGGATCCGGGACATAGGCCTTTCTTT. This chain links TRBV28 with TRBJ1-1; TRBD1 might be the D (6 bases). V lost 2 bases, J lost 12 bases, and 19 bases lay in between. CDR1 is MDHEN, CDR2 SYDVKM, per germline. The CDR3 contains 14 residues.

V usage is TRBV18 and J usage is TRBJ1-2; 7 nucleotides align to TRBD1. Germline assignment: CDR1 KGHSH and CDR2 LQKENI. Trimming took 2 bases from V and 0 from J; bases not matched to a gene: 15. The CDR3 is made up of 19 amino acids. The CDR3 sequence: CASSPVRQGAGSPNYGYTF. The DNA for the CDR3 is TGTGCCAGCTCACCAGTGAGACAGGGCGCAGGATCACCTAACTATGGCTACACCTTC.

The chain joins TRBV7-2 to TRBJ1-2; the match to TRBD1 covers 8 bases. CDR3 length: 14 amino acids. CDR1 is SGHTA and CDR2 is FQGNSA in the germline V gene. The V gene end was trimmed by 1 base and the J gene end by 8 bases; junction bases not matched to a gene: 6. In DNA form, the CDR3 reads TGTGCCAGCAGCTTAGACCAGGGGGCGCGGGGCTACACCTTC. This translates into CASSLDQGARGYTF.

The chain recombines TRBV18 with TRBJ1-1, with D tentatively TRBD1 (6 bases). Trimming pared 6 bases from V and 1 base from J, leaving 12 bases between. The CDR3 length is 14 residues. Looked up from germline, CDR1 is KGHSH and CDR2 is LQKENI. In nucleotides, the CDR3 is TGTGCCAGCTCCTCAAAACAGGGGAACACTGAAGCTTTCTTT. Translated: CASSSKQGNTEAFF. The whole variable domain, remainder taken from reference TRBV18 and TRBJ1-1, is NAGVMQNPRHLVRRRGQEARLRCSPMKGHSHVYWYRQLPEEGLKFMVYLQKENIIDESGMPKERFSAEFPKEGPSILRIQQVVRGDSAAYFCASSSKQGNTEAFFGQGTRLTVV.

The V call is TRBV7-3, the J call TRBJ1-1, with unresolved D. CDR3 length equals 14 residues. Germline V gene lookup returns CDR1 SGHTA and CDR2 FQGTGA. V was trimmed by 3 bases and J by 1 base, leaving 9 bases between them. DNA for the CDR3: TGTGCCAGCAGCTTGTCCACGGGGAACACTGAAGCTTTCTTT. Translation gives CASSLSTGNTEAFF.

This clone was seen a handful of times. This chain uses TRBV9 with TRBJ1-3; no definite D call. V was clipped by 0 bases and J by 7 bases, with 11 bases between them. Germline values: CDR1 SGDLS, CDR2 YYNGEE. CDR3 length equals 14 residues. The CDR3, as DNA: TGTGCCAGCAGCGTAGCTACGGGTGGGAACACCATATATTTT. It encodes CASSVATGGNTIYF.

This clone was seen only once. The rearrangement uses TRBV11-1 and TRBJ2-3; TRBD2 matches 7 bases. With V trimmed by 1 base and J by 4 bases, 11 bases remained unmatched. Germline V gene sequence: CDR1 SGHAT, CDR2 FQDESV (reference sequence). CDR3 length equals 17 residues. CDR3 residues: CASSLDWRAGDPDTQYF. The CDR3 bases are TGTGCCAGCAGCTTAGATTGGCGTGCGGGAGACCCAGATACGCAGTATTTT.

This clone appeared a few times. V and J are TRBV7-2 and TRBJ2-7, with D uncertain. This CDR3 has 12 amino acids. The V gene lost 2 bases and the J gene lost 6 bases, with 8 bases spanning the gap. CDR1 and CDR2 (germline): SGHTA, FQGNSA. CDR3 amino acids: CASSLYASEQYF. CDR3 coding DNA: TGTGCCAGCAGCTTATACGCGTCCGAGCAGTACTTC.

The chain is built from TRBV28 and TRBJ2-7; weak D call: TRBD1 (5 bases). Germline values: CDR1 MDHEN, CDR2 SYDVKM. The length of the CDR3 is 13 residues. Trimming stripped 3 bases from V and 0 bases from J, with 6 bases between. The CDR3 DNA follows: TGTGCCAGCAGTTTCAGGGACTCCTACGAGCAGTACTTC. Its protein product is CASSFRDSYEQYF.

V is TRBV6-6 and J is TRBJ2-3; D is uncertain. Germline-derived CDR1 and CDR2 are MNHNY and SVGAGI (reference sequence). The V end was cut by 6 bases, the J end by 6 bases, with 7 bases between. The CDR3 extends over 11 amino acids. CDR3 in amino acids: CASSLLDTQYF. The DNA of the CDR3 is TGTGCCAGCAGCCTATTGGATACGCAGTATTTT.

This clone was counted a single time. Here the CDR3 DNA reads TGTGCCAGCTCACAATCTTTGTCCGGACCCCCAGGGTCAGATACGCAGTATTTT. This gives the protein CASSQSLSGPPGSDTQYF. The rearrangement uses TRBV18 and TRBJ2-3; a weak D match, TRBD1 (5 bases). Germline V lookup: CDR1 KGHSH, CDR2 LQKENI. Trimming stripped 4 bases from V and 4 bases from J, with 24 bases between. The CDR3 has 18 amino acids.

The chain is built from TRBV11-3 and TRBJ2-5; possible D gene TRBD2, 6 bases. CDR1 SGHNT and CDR2 YENEEA come from the germline V gene. Deletions cut 5 bases from V and 1 base from J, with 11 bases between. The CDR3 consists of 14 residues. CDR3 sequence (DNA): TGTGCCAGCAGCACCGGGACTGCCCAAGAGACCCAGTACTTC. It translates to CASSTGTAQETQYF. Complete variable domain (other parts from reference TRBV11-3 and TRBJ2-5): EAGVVQSPRYKIIEKKQPVAFWCNPISGHNTLYWYLQNLGQGPELLIRYENEEAVDDSQLPKDRFSAERLKGVDSTLKIQPAELGDSAVYLCASSTGTAQETQYFGPGTRLLVL.

The chain is built from TRBV7-9 and TRBJ2-3; TRBD2 aligns across 8 bases. The germline gives CDR1 SEHNR, CDR2 FQNEAQ (reference sequence). The CDR3 length is 12 residues. The V and J ends lost 5 bases and 6 bases, in that order; junction bases with no gene match: 1. CDR3 amino acids: CASSPSGDTQYF. CDR3 in DNA: TGTGCCAGCAGCCCTAGCGGGGATACGCAGTATTTT. Supplemented by reference TRBV7-9 and TRBJ2-3, the full variable domain reads DTGVSQNPRHKITKRGQNVTFRCDPISEHNRLYWYRQTLGQGPEFLTYFQNEAQLEKSRLLSDRFSAERPKGSFSTLEIQRTEQGDSAMYLCASSPSGDTQYFGPGTRLTVL.

V and J are TRBV30 and TRBJ1-3; 9 positions match TRBD1. This CDR3 comprises 15 residues. The germline CDR1 and CDR2 sequences are GTSNPN and SVGIG (reference sequence). V lost 4 bases and J lost 8; bases outside the gene matches: 12. CDR3 protein: CAWTQYGTGSYTIYF. DNA for the CDR3: TGTGCCTGGACTCAGTACGGGACAGGGAGTTACACCATATATTTT.

The chain uses TRBV28 and TRBJ1-2; possible D gene TRBD1, 5 bases. Between the trimmed V and J ends, which lost 4 bases and 2 bases, there was a span of 17 bases. Germline-derived CDR1 and CDR2 are MDHEN and SYDVKM. This CDR3 region has 16 residues. CDR3 sequence (DNA): TGTGCCAGCAGTTCTAACCCGGGCGGGGGGAACTATGGCTACACCTTC. It specifies CASSSNPGGGNYGYTF.

V is TRBV7-9 and J is TRBJ2-2, with 7 bases fitting TRBD2. The CDR3 covers 14 residues. Germline V CDR1 and CDR2: SEHNR, FQNEAQ (reference sequence). J lost 8 bases, V lost 5 bases, and 8 bases had no gene match. In DNA, the CDR3 is TGTGCCAGCAGCCGCCAGACTAGCCCGGGGGAGCTGTTTTTT. This gives the protein CASSRQTSPGELFF.

This chain uses TRBV11-2 with TRBJ1-2, with D possibly matching TRBD1 (6 bases). The CDR3 runs 13 residues. With 5 bases removed from V and 8 bases from J, the gap between germline ends came to 15 bases. Germline loops: CDR1 SGHAT, CDR2 FQNNGV. The CDR3 sequence: CASSPTSRGGYTF. The CDR3 coding sequence is TGTGCCAGCAGCCCGACAAGCAGGGGCGGCTACACCTTC.

The chain is built from TRBV7-2 and TRBJ1-5, with a possible D match to TRBD1 (5 bases). This CDR3 has 14 residues. Germline V gene lookup returns CDR1 SGHTA and CDR2 FQGNSA. The V and J ends lost 3 bases and 4 bases respectively, with 10 bases between them. CDR3 in amino acids: CASSLGGENQPQHF. The CDR3 DNA is TGTGCCAGCAGCTTGGGAGGGGAGAATCAGCCCCAGCATTTT.

This clone was found a few times. This chain connects TRBV2 to TRBJ1-5; 8 bases map to TRBD1. The CDR3 consists of 14 residues. CDR1 and CDR2 (germline): SNHLY, FYNNEI. V gave up 10 bases and J gave up 3 bases; unmatched junction bases: 8. This chain's CDR3 is CANGQGRNNQPQHF. CDR3 nucleotides: TGTGCCAACGGACAGGGACGGAACAATCAGCCCCAGCATTTT. The full variable domain, rest sourced from reference TRBV2 and TRBJ1-5, is EPEVTQTPSHQVTQMGQEVILRCVPISNHLYFYWYRQILGQKVEFLVSFYNNEISEKSEIFDDQFSVERPDGSNFTLKIRSTKLEDSAMYFCANGQGRNNQPQHFGDGTRLSIL.

The chain couples TRBV4-2 to TRBJ2-2; 11 nucleotides line up with TRBD2. Germline CDR1 and CDR2: LGHNA and YNFKEQ. V shed 4 bases, J shed 1 base, and the junction held 8 bases outside the gene matches. This CDR3 comprises 18 residues. CDR3 sequence: CASSLGLADDGNTGELFF. The CDR3 DNA follows: TGTGCCAGCAGCCTGGGACTAGCGGACGATGGGAACACCGGGGAGCTGTTTTTT.

This rearrangement joins TRBV2 to TRBJ2-3; 8 bases fit TRBD1. The CDR3 contains 15 residues. In germline, CDR1 is SNHLY, CDR2 FYNNEI. V was clipped by 5 bases and J by 2 bases; unmatched bases: 6. The CDR3 DNA follows: TGTGCCAGCAGTTCGGACAGGGCACACACAGATACGCAGTATTTT. Amino acids: CASSSDRAHTDTQYF.

CDR3 protein: CASSQSNQPQHF. As DNA, the CDR3 is TGTGCCAGCAGCCAAAGCAATCAGCCCCAGCATTTT. This chain links TRBV7-9 with TRBJ1-5; D not resolved. CDR3 length equals 12 residues. Looked up from germline, CDR1 is SEHNR and CDR2 is FQNEAQ (reference sequence). Trimming removed 5 bases at V and 1 base at J, with 3 bases between.